These 11 T cell receptor beta chains were sequenced from one sample in a study of cytomegalovirus exposure and HLA in healthy donors. Amplification used 60 Vbeta primers and 13 Jbeta primers. Sequencing was performed with immunoSEQ multiplex PCR; in TCRdb, only in-frame clones are kept and a portion is missing. The sample lists about 82,000 clones, around 76% occurring once. The sample comprised PBMCs. Receptors originate from a woman in her 50s in good health and CMV-seropositive.

The V and J genes are TRBV9 and TRBJ1-1; 7 nucleotides align to TRBD1. Germline CDR1 reads SGDLS; CDR2 reads YYNGEE. The V gene end was trimmed by 3 bases and the J gene end by 6 bases; junction bases not matched to a gene: 5. CDR3 length equals 13 residues. CDR3 sequence: CASSAVGTAEAFF. The DNA for the CDR3 is TGTGCCAGCAGCGCCGTCGGGACAGCTGAAGCTTTCTTT.

The chain joins TRBV10-3 to TRBJ2-4; possible D gene TRBD1, 5 bases. The germline gives CDR1 ENHRY, CDR2 SYGVKD. This CDR3 region has 12 residues. V gave up 9 bases and J gave up 6 bases, with 12 bases separating them. CDR3 nucleotides: TGTGCCATGGGGCCGGAACCAAACATTCAGTACTTC. It encodes CAMGPEPNIQYF.

This sequence joins TRBV11-2 and TRBJ2-7; D may be TRBD1 (5 bases). Germline CDR1 is SGHAT and CDR2 is FQNNGV. V was cut by 1 base and J by 0 bases, with 13 bases left in between. The CDR3 length is 16 residues. CDR3 amino acids: CASSLVWGVSSYEQYF. CDR3 bases: TGTGCCAGCAGCTTAGTTTGGGGCGTAAGCTCCTACGAGCAGTACTTC.

V and J are TRBV6-5 and TRBJ1-6; TRBD1 agrees at 10 bases. The CDR3 covers 15 residues. V gave up 6 bases and J gave up 7 bases; unmatched junction bases: 6. The germline gives CDR1 MNHEY, CDR2 SVGAGI. CDR3 in amino acids: CASSQGTGDNSPLHF. In DNA, the CDR3 is TGTGCCAGCAGCCAGGGGACAGGGGACAATTCACCCCTCCACTTT.

The CDR3: CASSPDSVPRLYEQYF. CDR3 nucleotides: TGTGCCAGTAGTCCAGACTCGGTACCTCGCCTTTACGAGCAGTACTTC. V and J are TRBV19 and TRBJ2-7, with unresolved D. Germline assignment: CDR1 LNHDA and CDR2 SQIVND (reference sequence). CDR3 length: 16 residues. V was clipped by 5 bases and J by 4 bases, with 21 bases between them.

The gene calls are TRBV29-1 and TRBJ1-2, with 9 bases that match TRBD1. The CDR3 is 13 amino acids. Germline V gene data show CDR1 as SQVTM and CDR2 as ANQGSEA. The ends lost 7 bases at V and 5 bases at J; junction bases unmatched: 8. The CDR3 nucleotides are TGCAGCGCAGGAACAGGGGGCGTATATGGCTACACCTTC. Its protein product is CSAGTGGVYGYTF.

The CDR3 nucleotides are TGTGCTAGTGGCTCAGGACTAGCAGTCTACAATGAGCAGTTCTTC. Protein product: CASGSGLAVYNEQFF. The V and J genes are TRBV12-5 and TRBJ2-1, with 8 bases aligning to TRBD2. Germline values: CDR1 LGHNT, CDR2 FRNRAP. With 6 bases clipped from V and 3 bases from J, the junction kept 7 bases outside the gene matches. This CDR3 is built from 15 residues.

The chain combines TRBV10-2 with TRBJ1-2; D is undetermined. Trimming removed 6 bases at V and 2 bases at J, with 10 bases between. CDR3 size: 13 residues. Germline values: CDR1 WSHSY, CDR2 SAAADI. CDR3 nucleotides: TGCGCCAGCAGCTCAGGACTGAACTATGGCTACACCTTC. Its protein is CASSSGLNYGYTF.

This clone was seen only a few times. The V and J genes are TRBV6-5 and TRBJ2-5; 9 nucleotides line up with TRBD1. This CDR3 contains 15 residues. Germline V lookup: CDR1 MNHEY, CDR2 SVGAGI. The ends lost 4 bases at V and 3 bases at J; junction bases unmatched: 6. CDR3 sequence reads: CASSSTGGREETQYF. The DNA of the CDR3 is TGTGCCAGCAGTTCGACAGGGGGAAGGGAAGAGACCCAGTACTTC.

Details on this clone: Germline and junction disagree at one end, which may indicate a read error. V gene TRBV29-1 combines with J gene TRBJ2-3; 12 positions match TRBD1. The CDR3 sequence is 15 residues long. Germline-derived CDR1 and CDR2 are SQVTM and ANQGSEA. The CDR3 bases are TGCGGCGTATCTCCGGGACAGGGGGCCACAGATACGCAGTATTTT. Translating gives CGVSPGQGATDTQYF.

This clone was found a few times. The chain recombines TRBV27 with TRBJ2-5; TRBD2 aligns across 9 bases. The trim removed 4 bases at V and 5 bases at J, leaving 5 bases unmatched. CDR3 length equals 14 residues. The germline gives CDR1 MNHEY, CDR2 SMNVEV (reference sequence). The CDR3 nucleotides read TGTGCCAGCAGTTGGTTAGCGGGAGATGAGACCCAGTACTTC. It encodes CASSWLAGDETQYF.